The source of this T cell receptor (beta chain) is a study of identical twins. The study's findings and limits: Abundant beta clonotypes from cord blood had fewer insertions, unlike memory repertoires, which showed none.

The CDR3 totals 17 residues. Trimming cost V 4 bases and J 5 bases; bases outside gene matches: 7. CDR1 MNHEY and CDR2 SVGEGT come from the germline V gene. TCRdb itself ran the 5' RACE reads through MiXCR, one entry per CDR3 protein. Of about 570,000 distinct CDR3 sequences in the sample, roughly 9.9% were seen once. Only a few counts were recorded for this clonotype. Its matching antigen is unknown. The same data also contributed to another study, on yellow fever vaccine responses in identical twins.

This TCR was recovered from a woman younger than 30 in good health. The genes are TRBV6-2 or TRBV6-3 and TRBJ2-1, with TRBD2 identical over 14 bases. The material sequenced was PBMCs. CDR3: CASSFQGLAGANNEQFF. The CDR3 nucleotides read TGTGCCAGCAGTTTCCAGGGACTAGCGGGGGCAAACAATGAGCAGTTCTTC.